This passage covers 17 T cell receptor beta chains from one sample sequenced in a study of control samples from healthy donors and cancer patients. The data were produced by immunoSEQ multiplex PCR, yet TCRdb's version contains in-frame clones alone and is incomplete. This table holds about 120,000 clones, nearly 95% found once. Sequencing was carried out using blood. All receptors derive from a man younger than 45 in good health.

This chain uses TRBV2 with TRBJ2-2; D not resolved. The CDR3 spans 13 residues. The V gene's germline CDR1 is SNHLY and CDR2 FYNNEI. Trimming cost V 8 bases and J 0 bases, with 7 bases left between them. The DNA of the CDR3 is TGTGCCAGCTGGGCCACGAACACCGGGGAGCTGTTTTTT. Protein product: CASWATNTGELFF. Variable domain in full (rest from reference TRBV2 and TRBJ2-2): EPEVTQTPSHQVTQMGQEVILRCVPISNHLYFYWYRQILGQKVEFLVSFYNNEISEKSEIFDDQFSVERPDGSNFTLKIRSTKLEDSAMYFCASWATNTGELFFGEGSRLTVL.

Concerning this clone itself: In the same sample, other DNA sequences code for this CDR3. The chain has TRBV3-1 (or the pseudogene TRBV3-2) and TRBJ2-5; tentatively, D is TRBD1 (6 bases). V was trimmed by 3 bases and J by 4 bases, leaving 9 bases between them. The length of the CDR3 is 13 residues. Germline V gives CDR1 LGHDT, CDR2 YNNKEL (reference sequence). The CDR3 spells CASSHRGGETQYF. The CDR3 DNA reads as TGTGCCAGCAGCCATCGAGGGGGAGAGACCCAGTACTTC.

CDR3 sequence (DNA): TGTGCCAGCAGTCCAGACGGCGTCTCCTACGAGCAGTACTTC. Residues: CASSPDGVSYEQYF. The chain joins TRBV28 to TRBJ2-7; no definite D call. V was cut by 5 bases and J by 0 bases, with 11 bases left in between. The CDR3 runs to 14 residues. Germline V gene data show CDR1 as MDHEN and CDR2 as SYDVKM.

The J gene is TRBJ2-7, the V gene TRBV2, with D perhaps TRBD2 (5 bases). V was trimmed by 5 bases and J by 2 bases, leaving 19 bases between them. Germline V CDR1 and CDR2: SNHLY, FYNNEI. The CDR3 runs to 16 residues. For the CDR3, the DNA is TGTGCCAGCAGTACAACCGGACTTCCCCAGGCCTACGAGCAGTACTTC. Translated: CASSTTGLPQAYEQYF.

The J gene is TRBJ1-2, the V gene TRBV5-1, with 9 nucleotides matching TRBD1. The germline V gene has CDR1 SGHRS and CDR2 YFSETQ. Trimming at V came to 4 bases and at J to 0 bases, leaving 10 bases not matched to a gene. The CDR3 is 17 amino acids. This CDR3 reads CASSRDRVGVTNYGYTF. DNA of the CDR3: TGCGCCAGCAGCCGGGACAGGGTGGGGGTAACTAACTATGGCTACACCTTC.

V gene TRBV7-3 combines with J gene TRBJ2-3; no clear D gene. Per germline, CDR1 SGHTA and CDR2 FQGTGA. This CDR3 region has 14 residues. Trimming took off 2 bases at V and 2 bases at J, with 8 bases between the two ends. The CDR3 DNA reads TGTGCCAGCAGCTTAGGAGACCTCACAGATACGCAGTATTTT. Protein: CASSLGDLTDTQYF.

V usage is TRBV5-1 and J usage is TRBJ1-1, with D tentatively TRBD1 (5 bases). CDR3 length equals 15 residues. Germline V gene lookup returns CDR1 SGHRS and CDR2 YFSETQ. Trimming removed 0 bases at V and 1 base at J, with 10 bases between. CDR3 sequence: CASSLAWGENTEAFF. The DNA of the CDR3 is TGCGCCAGCAGCTTGGCCTGGGGGGAGAACACTGAAGCTTTCTTT.

The gene calls are TRBV27 and TRBJ2-7; tentative D call: TRBD1 (6 bases). V lost 8 bases, J lost 2 bases, and 10 bases lay in between. Per germline, CDR1 MNHEY and CDR2 SMNVEV (reference sequence). The CDR3 has 12 residues. In nucleotides, the CDR3 is TGTGCCAGCCGGGACATAACCTACGAGCAGTACTTC. Translation: CASRDITYEQYF.

The J gene is TRBJ2-3, the V gene TRBV13, with 9 bases identical to TRBD1. CDR1 is PRHDT and CDR2 is FYEKMQ in the germline V gene (reference sequence). Losses at the gene ends were 5 bases for V and 2 bases for J; bases not matched to a gene: 14. This CDR3 has 18 amino acids. The chain's CDR3 is CASSPKTGGPPLTDTQYF. In DNA form, the CDR3 reads TGTGCCAGCAGCCCAAAGACAGGGGGGCCGCCTCTCACAGATACGCAGTATTTT. Filled out from reference TRBV13 and TRBJ2-3, the complete variable domain reads AAGVIQSPRHLIKEKRETATLKCYPIPRHDTVYWYQQGPGQDPQFLISFYEKMQSDKGSIPDRFSAQQFSDYHSELNMSSLELGDSALYFCASSPKTGGPPLTDTQYFGPGTRLTVL.

The rearrangement links TRBV6-1 to TRBJ1-6; 7 bases fit TRBD1. The CDR3 runs to 19 residues. The germline V gene encodes CDR1 MNHNS and CDR2 SASEGT. V shed 4 bases, J shed 5 bases, and the junction held 17 bases outside the gene matches. CDR3 region: CASSGRDSSLFPNNSPLHF. The CDR3 DNA reads as TGTGCCAGCAGTGGGCGGGACAGCTCCTTATTTCCCAATAATTCACCCCTCCACTTT.

This rearrangement joins TRBV5-1 to TRBJ2-3; perhaps TRBD1 as D (5 bases). Germline CDR1 reads SGHRS; CDR2 reads YFSETQ. The V and J ends lost 4 bases and 2 bases respectively, with 11 bases between them. The CDR3 is 14 amino acids. The CDR3 coding sequence is TGCGCCAGCAGCGGCAGGGTGAACACAGATACGCAGTATTTT. Translating gives CASSGRVNTDTQYF. The entire variable domain, with the rest obtained from reference TRBV5-1 and TRBJ2-3, is as follows: KAGVTQTPRYLIKTRGQQVTLSCSPISGHRSVSWYQQTPGQGLQFLFEYFSETQRNKGNFPGRFSGRQFSNSRSEMNVSTLELGDSALYLCASSGRVNTDTQYFGPGTRLTVL.

The chain is built from TRBV7-9 and TRBJ1-6; tentatively, D is TRBD1 (5 bases). Trimming took off 3 bases at V and 5 bases at J, with 14 bases between the two ends. In germline, CDR1 is SEHNR, CDR2 FQNEAQ (reference sequence). This CDR3 comprises 16 residues. CDR3 sequence: CASSLGRPENNSPLHF. As DNA, the CDR3 is TGTGCCAGCAGCTTGGGGCGTCCAGAAAATAATTCACCCCTCCACTTT.

Only a few counts were recorded for this clone. The chain employs TRBV11-2 and TRBJ2-5; the D is unclear. The CDR3 is made up of 13 amino acids. CDR1 is SGHAT, CDR2 FQNNGV, per germline. Trimming removed 4 bases at V and 8 bases at J, with 14 bases between. CDR3 coding DNA: TGTGCCAGCAGCTCTCAGTCCGTGTATACCCAGTACTTC. It is translated as CASSSQSVYTQYF.

V and J are TRBV23-1 and TRBJ2-1; no firm D call. TRBV23-1 is given ORF status, its function remaining uncertain. The CDR3 is made up of 15 amino acids. Trimming shortened V by 3 bases and J by 8 bases, and 17 bases separated the two germline ends. CDR3 protein: CASSQNSPRSDEQFF. As DNA, the CDR3 is TGCGCCAGCAGTCAGAACAGTCCGCGATCGGATGAGCAGTTCTTC.

The chain recombines TRBV9 with TRBJ1-2, with 10 bases matching TRBD1. The CDR3 has 15 residues. Germline V gene lookup returns CDR1 SGDLS and CDR2 YYNGEE. The V gene end was trimmed by 5 bases and the J gene end by 3 bases; junction bases not matched to a gene: 7. The DNA for the CDR3 is TGTGCCAGCAGGGGGGACAGGGGAGTTTACTATGGCTACACCTTC. The encoded protein is CASRGDRGVYYGYTF. Combining the CDR3 with reference TRBV9 and TRBJ1-2 gives the whole variable domain DSGVTQTPKHLITATGQRVTLRCSPRSGDLSVYWYQQSLDQGLQFLIQYYNGEERAKGNILERFSAQQFPDLHSELNLSSLELGDSALYFCASRGDRGVYYGYTFGSGTRLTVV.

The DNA for the CDR3 is TGTGCTAGTGCCCCCCCTGCCGCAGGTTCACCCCTCCACTTT. It encodes CASAPPAAGSPLHF. V and J are TRBV12-5 and TRBJ1-6; D is unresolved. The CDR3 has 14 residues. Germline values: CDR1 LGHNT, CDR2 FRNRAP. Trimming took off 7 bases at V and 9 bases at J, with 16 bases between the two ends.

The chain uses TRBV28 and TRBJ2-7; 10 bases map to TRBD1. The ends lost 7 bases at V and 5 bases at J; junction bases unmatched: 11. This CDR3 is built from 15 residues. Germline V gene lookup returns CDR1 MDHEN and CDR2 SYDVKM. The CDR3 region is CASTLRGTGAHEQYF. The CDR3 nucleotides read TGTGCCAGCACCCTCAGGGGGACAGGGGCCCACGAGCAGTACTTC. Combining the CDR3 with reference TRBV28 and TRBJ2-7 gives the whole variable domain DVKVTQSSRYLVKRTGEKVFLECVQDMDHENMFWYRQDPGLGLRLIYFSYDVKMKEKGDIPEGYSVSREKKERFSLILESASTNQTSMYLCASTLRGTGAHEQYFGPGTRLTVT.